This T cell receptor beta chain was recovered during a study of shared clonotypes between healthy human individuals. The V segment lost 6 bases and the J segment 2 bases; nucleotides outside the gene matches: 3. The CDR3 has 14 amino acids. Germline V gene sequence: CDR1 KGHSH, CDR2 LQKENI. The donors were all Caucasian adults (living in Nashville, Tennessee). Concerning this clone: Additional DNA sequences in this sample encode the identical CDR3.

Clones were read by immunoSEQ multiplex PCR, and TCRdb kept only the in-frame ones, dropping some. This table has under 600,000 clones, around 96% appearing once. This TCR derives from a woman aged 25 to 39 in good health. The sample taken for sequencing was naive CD4+ T cells sorted from blood. Subset in this sample: CD45RA+ positively selected. The chain carries TRBV18 and TRBJ2-7, with 11 positions matching TRBD2. The CDR3 sequence is CASSPGLAAYEQYF. CDR3 sequence (DNA): TGTGCCAGCTCCCCGGGACTAGCGGCCTACGAGCAGTACTTC. The full variable domain, with the rest looked up from reference TRBV18 and TRBJ2-7, is NAGVMQNPRHLVRRRGQEARLRCSPMKGHSHVYWYRQLPEEGLKFMVYLQKENIIDESGMPKERFSAEFPKEGPSILRIQQVVRGDSAAYFCASSPGLAAYEQYFGPGTRLTVT.